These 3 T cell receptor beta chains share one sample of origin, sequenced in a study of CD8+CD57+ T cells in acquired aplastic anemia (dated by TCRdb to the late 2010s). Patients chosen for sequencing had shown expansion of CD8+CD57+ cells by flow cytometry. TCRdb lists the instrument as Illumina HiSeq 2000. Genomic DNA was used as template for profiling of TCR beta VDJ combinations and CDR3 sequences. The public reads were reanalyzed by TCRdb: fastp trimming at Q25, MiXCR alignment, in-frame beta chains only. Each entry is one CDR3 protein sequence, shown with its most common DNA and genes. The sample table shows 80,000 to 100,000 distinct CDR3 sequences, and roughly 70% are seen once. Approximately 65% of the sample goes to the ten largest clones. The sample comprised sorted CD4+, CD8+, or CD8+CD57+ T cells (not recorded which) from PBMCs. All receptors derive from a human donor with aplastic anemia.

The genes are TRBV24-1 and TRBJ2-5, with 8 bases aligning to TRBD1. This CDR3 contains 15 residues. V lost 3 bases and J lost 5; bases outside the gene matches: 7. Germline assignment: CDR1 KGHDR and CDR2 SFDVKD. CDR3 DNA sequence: TGTGCCACCAGTGATCGGACAGGGTTGGGGGAGACCCAGTACTTC. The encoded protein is CATSDRTGLGETQYF.

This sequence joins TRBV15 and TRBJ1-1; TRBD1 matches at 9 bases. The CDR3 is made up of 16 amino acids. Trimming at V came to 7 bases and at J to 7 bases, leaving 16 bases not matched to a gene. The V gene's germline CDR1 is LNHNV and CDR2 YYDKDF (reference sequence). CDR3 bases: TGTGCCACCACCACAACCGAATGGACAGGGGTCGGTGAAGCTTTCTTT. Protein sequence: CATTTTEWTGVGEAFF. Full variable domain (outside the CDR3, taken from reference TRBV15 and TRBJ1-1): DAMVIQNPRYQVTQFGKPVTLSCSQTLNHNVMYWYQQKSSQAPKLLFHYYDKDFNNEADTPDNFQSRRPNTSFCFLDIRSPGLGDTAMYLCATTTTEWTGVGEAFFGQGTRLTVV.

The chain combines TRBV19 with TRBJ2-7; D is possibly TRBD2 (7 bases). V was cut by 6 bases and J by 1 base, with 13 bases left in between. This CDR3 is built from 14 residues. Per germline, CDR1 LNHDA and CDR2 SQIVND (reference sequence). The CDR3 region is CASRAGADSYEQYF. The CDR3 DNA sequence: TGTGCCAGTAGGGCGGGGGCGGATTCCTACGAGCAGTACTTC.